A selection of T cell receptor beta chains follows, all from one sample in a study of cytotoxic CD8 clonotypes in ibrutinib-treated CLL. Repertoires were generated with immunoSEQ multiplex PCR, while TCRdb's copy carries only in-frame clones and drops some. This table holds approximately 320,000 clones, over 60% found once. The sequencing used PBMCs, collected after 36 months of ibrutinib treatment. Receptor source: a human donor with chronic lymphocytic leukemia. The conserved cysteine and the conserved F or W are not part of the CDR3 here. Each record gives: V gene, J gene, CDR3 protein.

TRBV19	TRBJ2-3	ASSRAGDTQY
TRBV28	TRBJ2-7	ASSLARDYEQY
TRBV5-1	TRBJ2-3	ASSLEASGGFSTDTQY
TRBV28	TRBJ2-7	ASSLSRTGQY
TRBV7-9	TRBJ2-3	ASSTPGLAGTDTQY
TRBV4-1	TRBJ2-7	ASSQAGRAGSSYEQY
TRBV7-2	TRBJ2-7	ASRGRLADYEQY
TRBV6-1	TRBJ1-5	ASRGSNQPQH
TRBV14	TRBJ2-1	ASSQEVGSSYNEQF
TRBV19	TRBJ2-3	ASSMHRTSAFTDTQY
TRBV6-5	TRBJ1-1	ASSARPTEAF
TRBV7-9	TRBJ1-2	ASSPPLTGYYGYT
TRBV7-6	TRBJ2-2	ASTSVNTGELF
TRBV7-8	TRBJ2-3	ASSLRRGGGPDTQY
TRBV2	TRBJ1-2	ASSSIDQPPLNYGYT
TRBV6-5	TRBJ1-2	ASRQGTTPNYGYT
TRBV29-1	TRBJ1-1	SVVGQENTEAF
TRBV19	TRBJ2-2	ASPGQGASGELF
TRBV5-1	TRBJ2-7	ASSLEGFDEQY
TRBV5-1	TRBJ2-7	ASSYLARGLSYEQY
TRBV29-1	TRBJ1-2	SVKLAASGYT
TRBV6-6	TRBJ2-7	ASSWGVPPEEQY
TRBV14	TRBJ1-2	ASSQSLTGTGGDGYT
TRBV14	TRBJ2-7	ASSQATSGYVYEQY